Below, 22 T cell receptor beta chains from the same sample are listed, as sequenced in a study of T cell changes during pregnancy in multiple sclerosis. Sequencing was performed with immunoSEQ multiplex PCR; in TCRdb, only in-frame clones are kept and a portion is missing. The table lists some 99,000 clones, about 90% of them singletons, with roughly 2.1% in the top ten. The sample was peripheral blood, taken after pregnancy. These receptors were taken from a female donor in good health, enrolled as a control in a pregnancy study.

The chain employs TRBV10-3 and TRBJ1-2; 7 nucleotides align to TRBD1. The CDR3 runs to 14 residues. The V and J ends lost 4 bases and 6 bases, in that order; junction bases with no gene match: 8. From germline, CDR1 is ENHRY and CDR2 SYGVKD. As DNA, the CDR3 is TGTGCCATCAGTGTAAACCGGGACAGCGATGGCTACACCTTC. It yields the protein CAISVNRDSDGYTF.

The chain links TRBV7-8 to TRBJ1-6, with 9 nucleotides matching TRBD1. Germline trimming cut 2 bases from V and 10 bases from J; bases unmatched to any gene: 6. CDR1 is SGHVS and CDR2 is FQNEAQ in the germline V gene. This CDR3 has 15 amino acids. CDR3 coding DNA: TGTGCCAGCAGCTTAAACAGGGGGCAACAATCACCCCTCCACTTT. This encodes CASSLNRGQQSPLHF.

V is TRBV5-6 and J is TRBJ1-6; 7 bases align to TRBD1. Germline V lookup: CDR1 SGHDT, CDR2 YYEEEE. This CDR3 comprises 16 residues. The V and J ends lost 6 bases and 6 bases, in that order; junction bases with no gene match: 12. The CDR3 region has the DNA TGTGCCAGCACCAAATTCACCGGGACAGTTAATTCACCCCTCCACTTT. The encoded protein is CASTKFTGTVNSPLHF.

V and J are TRBV6-1 and TRBJ1-2, with D hard to call. The CDR3 length is 14 residues. Trimming took off 7 bases at V and 3 bases at J, with 15 bases between the two ends. The germline V gene encodes CDR1 MNHNS and CDR2 SASEGT. CDR3 in DNA: TGTGCCAGCACCACCCGGCCAGACTACTATGGCTACACCTTC. Translated: CASTTRPDYYGYTF.

V is TRBV5-6 and J is TRBJ2-7; 7 bases are a match to TRBD2. The CDR3 sequence is 16 residues long. J was trimmed by 2 bases and V by 4 bases; bases with no gene match: 12. The germline CDR1 and CDR2 sequences are SGHDT and YYEEEE. This CDR3 reads CASSVGGGGPTYEQYF. DNA of the CDR3: TGTGCCAGCAGCGTGGGTGGGGGAGGGCCCACCTACGAGCAGTACTTC.

The chain has TRBV7-8 and TRBJ1-4, with a tentative D call TRBD1 (5 bases). V lost 1 base and J 6 bases, leaving 24 bases between the germline ends. The length of the CDR3 is 19 residues. The germline gives CDR1 SGHVS, CDR2 FQNEAQ. DNA of the CDR3: TGTGCCAGCAGCTTAGTAATTTCCAGGCCGATACAAGGGGATGAAAAACTGTTTTTT. Protein product: CASSLVISRPIQGDEKLFF.

This chain joins TRBV2 and TRBJ2-5, with D possibly TRBD1 on 6 matching bases. CDR3 size: 13 residues. Germline lookup yields CDR1 SNHLY and CDR2 FYNNEI. V lost 9 bases, J lost 2 bases, and 13 bases lay in between. The CDR3: CASNRDNQETQYF. In nucleotides, the CDR3 is TGTGCCAGTAACCGGGACAATCAAGAGACCCAGTACTTC.

The gene calls are TRBV19 and TRBJ2-1, with a possible D match to TRBD2 (6 bases). The ends were cut back, 5 bases at V and 15 bases at J, with 14 bases in the middle. Germline V gene data show CDR1 as LNHDA and CDR2 as SQIVND (reference sequence). CDR3 size: 11 residues. This chain's CDR3 is CASSPRGRPFF. The CDR3 DNA sequence: TGTGCCAGTAGTCCTAGAGGGAGGCCGTTCTTC.

This chain joins TRBV9 and TRBJ2-3; D gene unclear. The V gene's germline CDR1 is SGDLS and CDR2 YYNGEE. This CDR3 comprises 13 residues. V was cut by 3 bases and J by 3 bases, with 8 bases left in between. CDR3 loop: CASSGAGTDTQYF. DNA of the CDR3: TGTGCCAGCAGCGGGGCTGGGACAGATACGCAGTATTTT.

The V call is TRBV5-5, the J call TRBJ2-7, with TRBD1 matching over 8 bases. Germline V gene lookup returns CDR1 SGHKS and CDR2 YYEKEE (reference sequence). The CDR3 runs 16 residues. Trimming took 2 bases from V and 1 from J; bases not matched to a gene: 8. The DNA of the CDR3 is TGTGCCAGCAGCTTCAATGACAGGGGTTCATCCTACGAGCAGTACTTC. Residues: CASSFNDRGSSYEQYF.

This clone showed up just a few times. The rearrangement links TRBV28 to TRBJ2-1; D possibly corresponds to TRBD2 (5 bases). In germline, CDR1 is MDHEN, CDR2 SYDVKM. Trimming stripped 3 bases from V and 5 bases from J, with 8 bases between. There are 13 residues in the CDR3. The CDR3 bases are TGTGCCAGCAGTTTCGGGGTAAACAATGAGCAGTTCTTC. This encodes CASSFGVNNEQFF.

There are a few counts of this clone. The genes are TRBV30 and TRBJ2-4; 7 bases line up with TRBD1. The ends lost 5 bases at V and 1 base at J; junction bases unmatched: 5. In germline, CDR1 is GTSNPN, CDR2 SVGIG (reference sequence). CDR3 length: 14 amino acids. The DNA for the CDR3 is TGTGCCTGGGACACAGGGGAGGCCAAAAACATTCAGTACTTC. It codes for CAWDTGEAKNIQYF.

The chain links TRBV2 to TRBJ1-2; no clear D. The CDR3 contains 15 residues. Trimming stripped 7 bases from V and 7 bases from J, with 22 bases between. Germline V gene sequence: CDR1 SNHLY, CDR2 FYNNEI. As DNA, the CDR3 is TGTGCCAGCACCCTCTCGGAGAGCCAAGAGGCTGGCTACACCTTC. Its protein is CASTLSESQEAGYTF.

This chain uses TRBV5-1 with TRBJ2-2; 12 positions match TRBD2. V lost 3 bases, J lost 6 bases, and 3 bases stayed unmatched. CDR3 size: 15 residues. CDR1 and CDR2 from the germline V gene are SGHRS and YFSETQ. CDR3 DNA: TGCGCCAGCAGCTCCGGACTAGCGGGGCCCGGGGAGCTGTTTTTT. Translation gives CASSSGLAGPGELFF.

The chain's CDR3 is CASSLWIQGQEETQYF. The CDR3 bases are TGTGCCAGCAGCTTGTGGATCCAGGGGCAGGAAGAGACCCAGTACTTC. V usage is TRBV5-4 and J usage is TRBJ2-5; tentative D call: TRBD1 (6 bases). In germline, CDR1 is SGHNT, CDR2 YYREEE (reference sequence). V lost 1 base, J lost 3 bases, and 16 bases lay in between. CDR3 length: 16 residues.

This chain joins TRBV7-6 and TRBJ1-5, with a possible D match to TRBD1 (6 bases). The CDR3 covers 16 residues. V was shortened by 3 bases and J by 3 bases, with 15 bases between the two germline ends. CDR1 and CDR2 from the germline V gene are SGHVS and FNYEAQ. CDR3 in amino acids: CASSFGPDSTNQPQHF. CDR3 nucleotides: TGTGCCAGCAGCTTCGGCCCGGACAGCACCAATCAGCCCCAGCATTTT.

For the CDR3, the DNA is TGTGCCAGCAGGAGGGGGGGCGGGCAGCCCCAGCATTTT. Translation: CASRRGGGQPQHF. The V gene is TRBV2, the J gene TRBJ1-5; D may be TRBD1 (6 bases). The length of the CDR3 is 13 residues. Trimming stripped 6 bases from V and 7 bases from J, with 13 bases between. The germline gives CDR1 SNHLY, CDR2 FYNNEI.

The chain uses TRBV7-9 and TRBJ2-1, with TRBD2 identical over 8 bases. This CDR3 is built from 15 residues. Germline V gene lookup returns CDR1 SEHNR and CDR2 FQNEAQ (reference sequence). V lost 2 bases and J lost 5; bases outside the gene matches: 5. The CDR3 nucleotides are TGTGCCAGCAGCTTACTGGGACTAGGGAACAATGAGCAGTTCTTC. It is translated as CASSLLGLGNNEQFF. The complete variable domain, with remaining parts taken from reference TRBV7-9 and TRBJ2-1, reads DTGVSQNPRHKITKRGQNVTFRCDPISEHNRLYWYRQTLGQGPEFLTYFQNEAQLEKSRLLSDRFSAERPKGSFSTLEIQRTEQGDSAMYLCASSLLGLGNNEQFFGPGTRLTVL.

A few counts support this clone. The chain is built from TRBV6-5 and TRBJ2-2; D uncertain. This CDR3 spans 14 amino acids. The germline CDR1 and CDR2 sequences are MNHEY and SVGAGI. V lost 6 bases, J lost 3 bases, and 11 bases lay in between. DNA for the CDR3: TGTGCCAGCAGCTCCTCCGAGCACACCGGGGAGCTGTTTTTT. Its protein product is CASSSSEHTGELFF.

The V gene is TRBV19, the J gene TRBJ1-2; TRBD1 is a possible D gene (6 bases). This CDR3 is built from 15 residues. The V and J ends lost 3 bases and 4 bases respectively, with 15 bases between them. Germline V lookup: CDR1 LNHDA, CDR2 SQIVND (reference sequence). The CDR3 bases are TGTGCCAGTAGTATTATCGGGACAAACATCTATGGCTACACCTTC. Amino acid sequence: CASSIIGTNIYGYTF.

The chain uses TRBV5-5 and TRBJ2-7; tentative D call: TRBD1 (5 bases). This CDR3 comprises 14 residues. The germline V gene encodes CDR1 SGHKS and CDR2 YYEKEE (reference sequence). Trimming stripped 2 bases from V and 0 bases from J, with 9 bases between. CDR3 amino acids: CASSLVDSSYEQYF. CDR3 sequence (DNA): TGTGCCAGCAGCTTAGTCGACAGCTCCTACGAGCAGTACTTC.

The gene calls are TRBV30 and TRBJ2-3, with 7 bases fitting TRBD2. The CDR3 is 12 amino acids. Germline values: CDR1 GTSNPN, CDR2 SVGIG (reference sequence). The CDR3 region has the DNA TGTGCACTGGACGGGGGGACAGATACGCAGTATTTT. The encoded protein is CALDGGTDTQYF.